The rows below give T cell receptor beta chains drawn from one sample of a study of blood T cell repertoires in COVID-19. TCRdb's table, derived via immunoSEQ multiplex PCR, lists solely in-frame clones and lacks some. The table has around 260,000 clones, roughly 88% seen once. What was sequenced was peripheral blood. Receptor source: a woman between 65 and 79 years old with COVID-19, enrolled during active disease. Both conserved end residues are part of each CDR3. Fields, in order: CDR3 DNA, CDR3 protein, clone size, J gene, V gene, D gene. The D gene is left open where the match is weak. Some rows mark clone size as missing; the rest say once, few, many or name a class of expanded clone.

CDR3nt: TGCGCCAGCAGCCCCGGGGCGCGGGAGGGGTACGAGCAGTACTTC; CDR3aa: CASSPGAREGYEQYF; abundance: NA; j_gene: TRBJ2-7; v_gene: TRBV5-1; d_gene: TRBD2
CDR3nt: TGTGCCAGTAGTATCCTACAGGGCCGGTCACCCCTCCACTTT; CDR3aa: CASSILQGRSPLHF; abundance: NA; j_gene: TRBJ1-6; v_gene: TRBV19; d_gene: NA
CDR3nt: TGTGCCAGCAGCCAAGCAGTTAAAAACTACGAGCAGTACTTC; CDR3aa: CASSQAVKNYEQYF; abundance: NA; j_gene: TRBJ2-7; v_gene: TRBV3-1/TRBV3-2; d_gene: NA
CDR3nt: TGTGCCAGTAGGAGGGTCGGAGGTAGCAATCAGCCCCAGCATTTT; CDR3aa: CASRRVGGSNQPQHF; abundance: once; j_gene: TRBJ1-5; v_gene: TRBV19; d_gene: NA
CDR3nt: TGTGCCAGCCCGGGACAGGGTGAAGAGACCCAGTACTTC; CDR3aa: CASPGQGEETQYF; abundance: NA; j_gene: TRBJ2-5; v_gene: TRBV2; d_gene: TRBD1
CDR3nt: TGTGCCAGCAGCTTAAGCGGGACGATCTCCTACGAGCAGTACTTC; CDR3aa: CASSLSGTISYEQYF; abundance: NA; j_gene: TRBJ2-7; v_gene: TRBV7-9; d_gene: TRBD2
CDR3nt: TGTGCCAGCAGCCGGGAGAATTCACCCCTCCACTTT; CDR3aa: CASSRENSPLHF; abundance: once; j_gene: TRBJ1-6; v_gene: TRBV5-4; d_gene: NA
CDR3nt: TGCGCCAGCAGCTCGACTAGTGATATTGGGAATGAGCAGTTCTTC; CDR3aa: CASSSTSDIGNEQFF; abundance: once; j_gene: TRBJ2-1; v_gene: TRBV5-1; d_gene: NA
CDR3nt: TGTGCCAGCAGCTTAGTCGGTAGCGGGAGGCCCACAGATACGCAGTATTTT; CDR3aa: CASSLVGSGRPTDTQYF; abundance: NA; j_gene: TRBJ2-3; v_gene: TRBV11-2; d_gene: TRBD2
CDR3nt: TGTGCCAGCTCACCTCAGGTTCAAGATACGCAGTATTTT; CDR3aa: CASSPQVQDTQYF; abundance: NA; j_gene: TRBJ2-3; v_gene: TRBV18; d_gene: NA
CDR3nt: TGTGCCAGTAGCCCCCACTTAAGGGAGGTCGGTGGCTACACCTTC; CDR3aa: CASSPHLREVGGYTF; abundance: NA; j_gene: TRBJ1-2; v_gene: TRBV19; d_gene: NA
CDR3nt: TGTGCCAGCAGCCCCTGGACTAGCGGGAGCGCGGGCACCGGGGAGCTGTTTTTT; CDR3aa: CASSPWTSGSAGTGELFF; abundance: NA; j_gene: TRBJ2-2; v_gene: TRBV7-6; d_gene: TRBD2
CDR3nt: TGTGCCAGCAGCTCATCCGGGACTAACTACGAGCAGTACTTC; CDR3aa: CASSSSGTNYEQYF; abundance: NA; j_gene: TRBJ2-7; v_gene: TRBV11-1; d_gene: TRBD2
CDR3nt: TGTGCCAGCGCAACTACGACAGGGGTGGAAGATACGCAGTATTTT; CDR3aa: CASATTTGVEDTQYF; abundance: NA; j_gene: TRBJ2-3; v_gene: TRBV6-6; d_gene: TRBD1
CDR3nt: TGTGCCAGCAGCAGAAGGGGGTATGAAACCTATGGCTACACCTTC; CDR3aa: CASSRRGYETYGYTF; abundance: NA; j_gene: TRBJ1-2; v_gene: TRBV13; d_gene: NA
CDR3nt: TGTGCCAGGTTTCATAAATCGGGAGATACTGACTACGAGCAGTACTTC; CDR3aa: CARFHKSGDTDYEQYF; abundance: NA; j_gene: TRBJ2-7; v_gene: TRBV28; d_gene: NA
CDR3nt: TGTGCCAGCAGCTACCTTAACTATGGCTACACCTTC; CDR3aa: CASSYLNYGYTF; abundance: NA; j_gene: TRBJ1-2; v_gene: TRBV28; d_gene: NA
CDR3nt: TGTGCCAGCAACGAACCCCGGGACAGGGCCGAGCAGTACTTC; CDR3aa: CASNEPRDRAEQYF; abundance: NA; j_gene: TRBJ2-7; v_gene: TRBV28; d_gene: TRBD1
CDR3nt: TGTGCCAGCAGCTCCGGTTGGGATACGCAGTATTTT; CDR3aa: CASSSGWDTQYF; abundance: NA; j_gene: TRBJ2-3; v_gene: TRBV6-5; d_gene: NA
CDR3nt: TGTGCCAGCAGCTTAGGAAGGGGGAGCGATCAGCCCCAGCATTTT; CDR3aa: CASSLGRGSDQPQHF; abundance: few; j_gene: TRBJ1-5; v_gene: TRBV7-2; d_gene: NA
CDR3nt: TGCGCCAGCAACATCACTAAATCAACCTCTGGAAACACCATATATTTT; CDR3aa: CASNITKSTSGNTIYF; abundance: NA; j_gene: TRBJ1-3; v_gene: TRBV5-1; d_gene: NA
CDR3nt: TGTGCCAGCAGCTCACAAACCGGGACAGATAATGAAAAACTGTTTTTT; CDR3aa: CASSSQTGTDNEKLFF; abundance: NA; j_gene: TRBJ1-4; v_gene: TRBV5-5; d_gene: TRBD1
CDR3nt: TGCAGCGTTTCCGGACAGGGCCTAGGCTACACCTTC; CDR3aa: CSVSGQGLGYTF; abundance: NA; j_gene: TRBJ1-2; v_gene: TRBV29-1; d_gene: TRBD1